The clone carrying this T cell receptor beta chain has just one count. The sample is drawn from a study of blood T cell repertoires in COVID-19. Study summary: The analysed material was cDNA or gDNA that came from T cells, B-cell-depleted T cells, or PBMCs.

As handled by the study authors: Scientists estimated how many nucleated cells there were by amplifying reference gene primers. Using immunoSEQ multiplex PCR, the repertoire was profiled, and TCRdb retains in-frame clones only, with some absent. Clone size and the V and J calls come from that table; the DNA yielded D and trimming. The sample lists roughly 160,000 clones, 83% seen once, with around 2% in the top ten. The CDR3 runs 15 residues. V was cut by 0 bases and J by 3 bases, with 9 bases left in between. Germline values: CDR1 LGHDT, CDR2 YNNKEL (reference sequence). The chain is built from TRBV3-1 (or the pseudogene TRBV3-2) and TRBJ1-3; D uncertain. Sequencing was carried out using peripheral blood. This clonotype was obtained from an elderly woman with acute or convalescent COVID-19. The CDR3 is CASSQDISGGNTIYF. The CDR3 DNA reads TGTGCCAGCAGCCAAGATATCTCGGGTGGAAACACCATATATTTT.